This TCR beta chain was sequenced for a study of cytomegalovirus exposure and HLA in healthy donors. General study results and limits: Differences between HLA loci emerged in a later analysis of TCR association rates, with DRB1 most and HLA-C fewest. Cytomegalovirus association was listed for 164 TCR beta chains.

Regarding this clone: The antigen remains undetermined.

Germline CDR1 is SGHAT and CDR2 is FQNNGV. The CDR3 totals 15 residues. Trimming stripped 1 base from V and 5 bases from J, with 15 bases between. Primers included in the PCR were 60 Vbeta and 13 Jbeta primers. The method was immunoSEQ multiplex PCR; TCRdb's version includes in-frame clones alone and lacks a portion of them. The sample comprises about 140,000 clones, roughly 88% of which are singletons, and 0.4% to 0.55% rests with the top ten. These donors, healthy bone marrow donors, were studied. The V gene is TRBV11-2, the J gene TRBJ2-7; D is possibly TRBD2 (7 bases). The sample consisted of PBMCs. The TCR was taken from a middle-aged woman in good health and CMV-seronegative. The CDR3 reads CASSLGAGEGDEQYF. The CDR3 DNA sequence: TGTGCCAGCAGCTTAGGTGCGGGAGAGGGGGACGAGCAGTACTTC.